This T cell receptor beta chain was retrieved from a study of cytomegalovirus exposure and HLA in healthy donors (dated by TCRdb to 2016 to 2017). In terms of the full investigation: According to an earlier analysis of 587 of the donors, some 180 million T cells yielded 90 million to 140 million unique TCR beta sequences and 276 Gb of sequence data. Approximately 300 gigabases of sequencing data and approximately 92 million unique TCR sequences made up an early release that covered 500 to 700 HLA-typed donors. Among the approximately 430 genotyped donors, around 81% belonged to the genetic ancestry cluster associated with self-reported Caucasian donors. The aim of the study was to test whether cataloging public T cell receptors could identify signatures of past pathogen exposure. The study used immunosequencing to profile the T cell repertoires of approximately 630 subjects and linked those repertoires to cytomegalovirus serostatus. Besides the first cohort of hundreds of subjects, a separate validation cohort made up of over a hundred different subjects was used. The study combined high-throughput TCR immunosequencing, statistical association of individual TCRs with disease status, and machine learning to predict cytomegalovirus infection status. A later analysis re-analyzed previously published TCR beta repertoires from roughly 630 donors and added high-resolution HLA genotyping to study TCR occurrence patterns. The later analysis used no new phenotypic data to find candidate immune exposures, relying instead on TCR beta sequences and their occurrence across donors. An earlier analysis of 587 of the donors used high-throughput TCR beta sequencing to judge whether each TCR beta V gene segment behaved as functional or pseudogenic. Donor age, sex, ethnicity and CMV serostatus were compiled together with the repertoire data. A later genetic analysis used genome-wide SNP genotypes for about 60% of the roughly 700 donors, treating that subset as a discovery cohort. All discovery cohort repertoires had been generated using a single sequencing platform. Class I and class II HLA loci were covered by the typing at four-digit resolution. The number of typed donors differed by locus: roughly 629-640 for A, B, C, DRB1 and DQB1; 500 to 550 for DQA1; 600 to 610 for DPA1; and 400 to 480 for DPB1. Roughly 5 DR-DQ haplotypes were handled as single units for association and clustering because linkage in the cohort was strong. Across 300 to 400 genotyped donors of the cohort, an average of roughly 250,000 unique TCR beta nucleotide sequences per donor were sequenced, and roughly 20% of those sequences were non-productive. Paper-wide results and their limitations: In a later genetic analysis, fewer N-insertions in productive TCRs were reported among donors in an Asian-associated ancestry cluster than the roughly 700-donor mean. Presence/absence analyses assumed roughly uniform sequencing depth across donors, an assumption that may not hold. The study gave a list of around 170 TCR beta chains associated with cytomegalovirus. HLA typing was unavailable for some donors at each locus, so association tests used only the typed subset. Most CMV-associated TCR beta chains appeared to be HLA-restricted in a later analysis, and the HLA associations seemed to be driven largely by CMV exposure. Only TCR beta chains were sequenced in this cohort, and the absence of alpha or paired-chain data limited detectable features. Compared with equally common non-associated chains, HLA-associated TCR beta chains in a later analysis were more clonally expanded and had lower generation probabilities. A few of the identified cytomegalovirus-associated TCR beta chains were confirmed in vitro to be specific for cytomegalovirus antigens. At a false discovery rate of 0.05, a later analysis linked under 20,000 TCR beta sequences to specific HLA alleles. A further reported finding was that TCR beta sequences accurately predicted the HLA-A and HLA-B alleles for most subjects in the first cohort. The 87-base-pair reads could not distinguish some IMGT-functional V segments, including TRBV6-2 and TRBV6-3, so those segments were excluded. Broadly in line with IMGT annotations, most TCR beta V segments showed up in productive rearrangements about 87% or about 30% of the time in an earlier analysis of under 700 of the donors. Correlated functional status among segregating V segments might reflect linkage disequilibrium, but an unknown experimental factor could not be ruled out. A group of highly shared sequence variants was considered likely to be a technical artifact of the sequencing pipeline. While some public TCRs were present in many individuals, most TCR sequences turned up only very rarely across donors. The only immune exposure information available for the cohort was CMV serostatus. A later analysis reported that several top co-occurrence clusters appeared linked to parvovirus B19, influenza, CMV and Epstein-Barr virus. In a later genetic analysis, a missense DCLRE1C variant was associated with V-gene and J-gene trimming of TCR beta chains, and the association was replicated in an independent cohort. Roughly 17 rarely observed V segments, including chromosome 9 orphons, were excluded from the earlier analysis of 550 to 700 of the donors because counts were too low. In a later analysis, TCR association rates were found to vary across HLA loci, with the most associated TCRs seen for DRB1 alleles and the fewest for HLA-C alleles. When HLA alleles, especially DR and DQ, strongly co-occurred, TCR associations were difficult to assign to individual alleles. The authors suggested that the approach could potentially be extended to other disease states and immunological phenotypes. The classifier was reported to diagnose cytomegalovirus status with high specificity and sensitivity in both the original cohort and the validation cohort.

The cohort comprised 710 or so healthy bone marrow donors. Cohort members were all nominally healthy when sampled, although unrecorded immune exposures were likely present. The donor was CMV seronegative and belonged to the group of over 300 seronegative cohort members. Every donor gave a peripheral blood sample, and the peripheral blood mononuclear cells from that sample were used for TCR beta sequencing. The Qiagen DNeasy Blood Extraction Kit was used to extract genomic DNA from the blood cell samples. Libraries were made using the immunoSEQ multiplex PCR assay. The multiplex PCR relied on a mix of 60 forward primers for TCR Vbeta segments and 13 reverse primers for TCR Jbeta segments. Amplification of the CDR3 region of rearranged TCR beta genes was performed with a multiplex PCR assay on genomic DNA. The amplified TCR beta libraries were sequenced on the Illumina HiSeq System as 87-base-pair reads. In the paper's pipeline: Across the 670 or so repertoires, a later analysis counted about 81 million unique TCR beta chains, approximately 10 million of which were shared by at least two donors. Raw reads were error-corrected and collapsed into unique sequences by a nearest-neighbor algorithm in which closely related sequences were merged to remove PCR and sequencing errors. CDR3 sequences were aligned to IMGT reference sequences to assign V, D and J gene segments. For a sequence to be retained, a match of at least six nucleotides to both a V gene segment and a J gene segment was required. A rearrangement was called productive if the CDR3 had no stop codons and remained in frame with V and J, and every other rearrangement was called non-productive. CDR3 was defined according to IMGT convention as the region running from the second conserved V-encoded cysteine to the conserved J-encoded phenylalanine. The earlier analysis of some 600 of the donors excluded sequences that lacked an unambiguous match to a single V gene segment. In an earlier analysis of approximately 550 of the donors, V segments were called functional above 56.7% productive rearrangements and were called segregating when the between-donor standard deviation exceeded 5%. To diagnose cytomegalovirus status from the catalog of TCR beta chain sequences, a statistical classification framework was built. A later analysis assigned V and J genes by comparing TCR nucleotide sequences with IMGT/GENE-DB human TR gene sequences. Using the TCRdist pipeline, a later analysis assigned CDR3 sequences along with most-parsimonious VDJ recombination scenarios. In a later analysis, each TCR beta chain was defined by its CDR3 amino acid sequence together with its V-gene family, and reads lacking a unique V-gene family were excluded. A later analysis removed over 500 highly shared, low-generation-probability nucleotide sequences to deal with suspected cross-contamination and a sequencing artifact. In a later analysis, a clonal expansion index was calculated for each public chain from normalized within-repertoire ranks of inferred template counts. In a later analysis, generation probabilities were computed using a VDJ recombination model fitted to out-of-frame rearrangements, and the results were checked against IGoR. In a later analysis, hypergeometric tests were used to score TCR-TCR, TCR-HLA and TCR-CMV co-occurrence, with a repertoire-size bias correction applied to TCR pairs. To estimate false discovery rates, a later analysis permuted the HLA or CMV assignments 20 times. In a later analysis, co-occurring TCRs were grouped with DBSCAN, and TCRdist sequence similarity was added when clustering was performed within HLA-allele-positive subsets. Repertoires with fewer than 30,000 or more than 120,000 public chains were left out of co-occurrence clustering, as were a handful of repertoires with anomalous nucleotide sharing. TCRdb's version of the immuneACCESS table is confined to in-frame rearrangements and falls short of the full clone set. An unresolved V gene accounts for under half of the shortfall where checked; the remainder is of unknown origin. The V and J calls and clone size were taken over from that table, and D and trimming were inferred from the DNA. The sample records 130,000 or so clones, around 8.5% of which are singletons. 4.5% to 7% of the sample lies in the top ten.

In its sample, this clone was seen a few times. The specificity of this receptor is unknown. No much larger clone exists at a distance of one base, and base qualities are not known. V ends up 5 bases short and J 3 bases short, with an unmatched junction base count of 6. The CDR3 goes from the cysteine to the phenylalanine over 14 residues. Only the CDR3 part of the read is kept: 42 bases, read in frame from the first base. Per the germline V gene, SNHLY is the CDR1 and FYNNEI is the CDR2. This clonotype originated in a middle-aged man in good health and CMV-seronegative. The rearranged chain carries TRBV2 and TRBJ2-5, with TRBD1 identical over 7 junction bases. Sample: PBMCs. The CDR3 reads CASSLTGTEETQYF. In nucleotides, the sequence is TGTGCCAGCAGTCTTACCGGGACAGAAGAGACCCAGTACTTC.